In its sample, the clone carrying this T cell receptor beta chain was seen a few times. This entry comes from a study of blood T cell repertoires in COVID-19. Study in general: PBMCs, B-cell-depleted T cells, or T cells provided the cDNA or gDNA that made up the material.

From germline, CDR1 is KGHDR and CDR2 SFDVKD. Trimming pared 6 bases from V and 0 bases from J, leaving 5 bases between. CDR3 length equals 13 residues. Some clones are missing from TCRdb's copy, which holds only in-frame ones; the method was immunoSEQ multiplex PCR. This table holds 90,000 to 100,000 clones, 80% to 85% found once. The receptor was derived from a man between 60 and 70 years old with acute or convalescent COVID-19. Source material: peripheral blood. The V gene is TRBV24-1, the J gene TRBJ2-1; D remains unclear. Here the CDR3 reads CATSPNSYNEQFF. The CDR3 nucleotides read TGTGCCACCAGTCCTAACTCCTACAATGAGCAGTTCTTC.